This T cell receptor (beta chain) was identified in a study of T cell responses to AZD1222 COVID-19 vaccine. Study outcomes and limitations: Reportedly, nearly half the spike-specific TCRs target unmutated variant regions. Among AZD1222 vaccinees, only six or seven were seropositive at baseline. Mostly white British, mostly female donors; authors suggested clonal diversity may be underestimated. Repertoire sampling was restricted to post-peak T cell response timepoints.

Libraries were prepared by immunoSEQ multiplex PCR; TCRdb keeps only in-frame clonotypes and omits some of them. The sample has around 120,000 clones, about 85% seen once; the top ten hold 2% to 2.5%. A remark on this clone: Its antigen remains unknown.

This receptor was identified in an adult who received the AZD1222 COVID-19 vaccine. The specimen was peripheral blood, collected 28 days after the second AZD1222 dose.

The CDR3, as DNA: TGTGCCAGCGGACTAGAAGGCTTCAATGAGCAGTTCTTC. Translated: CASGLEGFNEQFF. The chain links TRBV6-5 to TRBJ2-1, with 7 bases identical to TRBD2. CDR3 length: 13 residues. Germline CDR1 MNHEY, CDR2 SVGAGI. V dropped 8 bases and J dropped 6; count of bases not matched to a gene: 7.